The next 7 T cell receptor beta chains were all read from a single sample in a study of T-cell reconstitution after alpha-beta-depleted transplantation in children. Preparing the TCRbeta library involved the use of unique molecular identifiers. MiXCR was run by TCRdb on the PCR reads, yielding one entry per CDR3 protein. The profile shows 500,000 to 600,000 distinct CDR3 sequences, around 27% of them singletons. The starting material was PBMCs, obtained before TCRalphabeta/CD19-depleted stem cell transplant. These receptors all stem from a boy in the first two years of life with Wiskott-Aldrich syndrome, due to receive a stem cell transplant.

V is TRBV20-1 and J is TRBJ2-5; the D gene is possibly TRBD2 (6 bases). The germline CDR1 and CDR2 sequences are DFQATT and SNEGSKA (reference sequence). CDR3 length: 13 residues. The V end lost 3 bases, the J end lost 5 bases, and 13 bases lay between the germline ends. Here the CDR3 reads CSARKTSLETQYF. CDR3 nucleotide sequence: TGCAGTGCTAGGAAGACTAGTCTGGAGACCCAGTACTTC.

This clonotype was found a few times. The chain combines TRBV6-2 or TRBV6-3 with TRBJ2-1; 10 positions match TRBD2. The V gene's germline CDR1 is MNHEY and CDR2 SVGEGT. CDR3 length equals 15 residues. V lost 3 bases to trimming and J lost 7 bases; unmatched junction nucleotides: 6. For the CDR3, the DNA is TGTGCCAGCAGTTATAGGCTAGCGGGAGCTAATGAGCAGTTCTTC. Amino acid sequence: CASSYRLAGANEQFF.

The genes are TRBV5-1 and TRBJ2-3; 14 bases match TRBD2. The V segment lost 3 bases and the J segment 4 bases; nucleotides outside the gene matches: 4. The V gene's germline CDR1 is SGHRS and CDR2 YFSETQ. The CDR3 is made up of 16 amino acids. The CDR3 region is CASSSGTSGSADTQYF. The CDR3 bases are TGCGCCAGCAGCTCTGGGACTAGCGGGAGCGCAGATACGCAGTATTTT.

The sample holds a few counts of this clonotype. This chain uses TRBV27 with TRBJ2-3, with a tentative D call TRBD2 (5 bases). The CDR3 has 14 residues. The germline CDR1 and CDR2 sequences are MNHEY and SMNVEV (reference sequence). Trimming took 10 bases from V and 0 from J, leaving 14 bases between them. CDR3 loop: CATKRLTSTDTQYF. CDR3 in DNA: TGTGCCACCAAGCGGTTAACTAGCACAGATACGCAGTATTTT.

The chain uses TRBV25-1 and TRBJ2-3; TRBD2 might be the D (5 bases). This CDR3 has 16 amino acids. Germline CDR1 MGHDK, CDR2 SYGVNS. The V end lost 1 base, the J end lost 0 bases, and 11 bases lay between the germline ends. CDR3 sequence: CASSELRTFSTDTQYF. Here the CDR3 DNA reads TGTGCCAGCAGTGAATTACGGACTTTTAGCACAGATACGCAGTATTTT.

This clonotype was detected only a few times. The rearrangement joins TRBV5-1 to TRBJ2-7; TRBD2 might be the D (6 bases). CDR3 length: 15 residues. With 5 bases removed from V and 5 bases from J, the gap between germline ends came to 20 bases. CDR1 and CDR2 from the germline V gene are SGHRS and YFSETQ. As DNA, the CDR3 is TGCGCCAGCAGGCAGCCCGGAGGGCGTTCCCACGAGCAGTACTTC. Encoded protein: CASRQPGGRSHEQYF.

In this sample, this clonotype turned up a few times. The rearrangement uses TRBV5-1 and TRBJ2-7; D ambiguous. This CDR3 contains 17 residues. The V and J ends lost 4 bases and 7 bases respectively, with 27 bases between them. Germline CDR1 SGHRS, CDR2 YFSETQ. The CDR3 sequence is CASSPRVDVGRLREQYF. The CDR3, as DNA: TGCGCCAGCAGCCCCCGAGTAGACGTGGGCCGTCTGAGGGAGCAGTACTTC.